These T cell receptor beta chains were read from a single sample in a study of blood T cell repertoires in COVID-19. Sequencing used immunoSEQ multiplex PCR; TCRdb keeps in-frame clones, though not all of them. This table has under 350,000 clones, around 86% appearing once. Sequences were obtained from PBMCs or T cells enriched from blood (not recorded which). The origin of the receptors is a man younger than 40 who had recovered from COVID-19. CDR3s include the opening cysteine and the closing phenylalanine or tryptophan. The order of the fields is CDR3 protein, CDR3 DNA, D gene, V gene, J gene, clone size. The D gene is left open where the match is weak. Where a row states a size, it is once, few, many or the class of an expanded clone; other rows omit it.

CDR3 protein: CASSIVIQGTGELFF
CDR3 DNA: TGTGCCAGTAGTATAGTTATACAGGGTACCGGGGAGCTGTTTTTT
D gene: NA
V gene: TRBV19
J gene: TRBJ2-2
clone size: NA

CDR3 protein: CASSLGQGSEKLFF
CDR3 DNA: TGCGCCAGCAGCTTGGGGCAGGGGAGTGAAAAACTGTTTTTT
D gene: NA
V gene: TRBV5-1
J gene: TRBJ1-4
clone size: NA

CDR3 protein: CASSLVSGGAFGPREQYF
CDR3 DNA: TGCGCCAGCAGCTTGGTTAGCGGGGGGGCCTTTGGACCGAGAGAGCAGTACTTC
D gene: TRBD2
V gene: TRBV5-1
J gene: TRBJ2-7
clone size: NA

CDR3 protein: CTSSQESGQGTSNTGELFF
CDR3 DNA: TGCACCAGCAGCCAAGAAAGTGGACAGGGGACCTCGAACACCGGGGAGCTGTTTTTT
D gene: NA
V gene: TRBV1
J gene: TRBJ2-2
clone size: NA

CDR3 protein: CASSPILDYGYTF
CDR3 DNA: TGTGCCAGCAGCCCCATTTTAGACTATGGCTACACCTTC
D gene: NA
V gene: TRBV7-9
J gene: TRBJ1-2
clone size: once

CDR3 protein: CASSPWTSGRYEQYF
CDR3 DNA: TGTGCCAGTAGTCCTTGGACTAGCGGGAGGTACGAGCAGTACTTC
D gene: TRBD2
V gene: TRBV19
J gene: TRBJ2-7
clone size: NA

CDR3 protein: CASSKEVGRAVPQTQYF
CDR3 DNA: TGTGCCAGCAGCAAAGAGGTGGGCAGGGCCGTTCCGCAGACCCAGTACTTC
D gene: NA
V gene: TRBV3-1/TRBV3-2
J gene: TRBJ2-5
clone size: few

CDR3 protein: CASSVQGGTEAFF
CDR3 DNA: TGTGCCAGCAGCGTTCAGGGAGGCACTGAAGCTTTCTTT
D gene: NA
V gene: TRBV9
J gene: TRBJ1-1
clone size: NA

CDR3 protein: CASSFPDRDYGYTF
CDR3 DNA: TGCGCCAGCAGCTTCCCGGACAGGGATTATGGCTACACCTTC
D gene: TRBD1
V gene: TRBV5-1
J gene: TRBJ1-2
clone size: NA

CDR3 protein: CASSPHSGGNEQFF
CDR3 DNA: TGTGCCAGCAGCCCCCATTCGGGGGGCAATGAGCAGTTCTTC
D gene: TRBD2
V gene: TRBV11-2
J gene: TRBJ2-1
clone size: NA

CDR3 protein: CASKQDRGYEQYF
CDR3 DNA: TGTGCCAGCAAACAGGACAGGGGCTACGAGCAGTACTTC
D gene: TRBD1
V gene: TRBV12-3/TRBV12-4
J gene: TRBJ2-7
clone size: NA

CDR3 protein: CASRLTSGVADTQYF
CDR3 DNA: TGTGCCAGCAGGCTGACTAGCGGGGTTGCAGATACGCAGTATTTT
D gene: TRBD2
V gene: TRBV2
J gene: TRBJ2-3
clone size: NA

CDR3 protein: CASSQLRTGKYGYTF
CDR3 DNA: TGTGCCAGCAGCCAACTGAGGACAGGGAAGTATGGCTACACCTTC
D gene: TRBD1
V gene: TRBV3-1/TRBV3-2
J gene: TRBJ1-2
clone size: few

CDR3 protein: CASRQGPSDEQYF
CDR3 DNA: TGTGCCAGCAGACAGGGTCCTTCCGACGAGCAGTACTTC
D gene: NA
V gene: TRBV28
J gene: TRBJ2-7
clone size: NA

CDR3 protein: CASTSMSPSWSEEQYF
CDR3 DNA: TGTGCCAGCACTAGTATGAGCCCCTCTTGGTCAGAAGAGCAGTACTTC
D gene: NA
V gene: TRBV28
J gene: TRBJ2-7
clone size: NA

CDR3 protein: CASTVSEDTQYF
CDR3 DNA: TGTGCCAGCACAGTGTCCGAAGATACGCAGTATTTT
D gene: NA
V gene: TRBV5-4
J gene: TRBJ2-3
clone size: NA

CDR3 protein: CATRATDSVNTEAFF
CDR3 DNA: TGTGCCACCAGGGCTACCGACAGCGTGAACACTGAAGCTTTCTTT
D gene: NA
V gene: TRBV24-1
J gene: TRBJ1-1
clone size: NA

CDR3 protein: CASSLRTGVATEAFF
CDR3 DNA: TGTGCCAGCAGTCTCCGGACAGGGGTGGCCACTGAAGCTTTCTTT
D gene: TRBD1
V gene: TRBV28
J gene: TRBJ1-1
clone size: NA

CDR3 protein: CASSLPVDSNYGYTF
CDR3 DNA: TGCGCCAGCAGCCTTCCGGTGGACAGTAACTATGGCTACACCTTC
D gene: NA
V gene: TRBV4-1
J gene: TRBJ1-2
clone size: few

CDR3 protein: CASSPRLAGGSLGEQYF
CDR3 DNA: TGTGCCAGCAGCCCCCGGCTAGCGGGAGGGTCCTTGGGGGAGCAGTACTTC
D gene: TRBD2
V gene: TRBV7-6
J gene: TRBJ2-7
clone size: NA

CDR3 protein: CASGLRETQYF
CDR3 DNA: TGTGCTAGTGGTTTACGAGAGACGCAGTATTTT
D gene: NA
V gene: TRBV12-5
J gene: TRBJ2-3
clone size: NA

CDR3 protein: CASSPRGGGRNTEAFF
CDR3 DNA: TGTGCCAGCTCACCAAGAGGGGGGGGTCGGAACACTGAAGCTTTCTTT
D gene: NA
V gene: TRBV18
J gene: TRBJ1-1
clone size: few

CDR3 protein: CASSPFLTGSEGYTF
CDR3 DNA: TGTGCCAGCAGCCCGTTCCTCACAGGATCGGAAGGCTACACCTTC
D gene: NA
V gene: TRBV7-2
J gene: TRBJ1-2
clone size: NA